Sequencing of this TCR beta chain was carried out in a study of immune characterization of retroperitoneal liposarcoma. TCRdb called the PCR reads again in MiXCR, with one record for every CDR3 protein. The sample consists of 10,000 or so distinct CDR3 sequences, about a quarter of them appearing once. This clonotype appeared a few times. Germline CDR1 and CDR2: MNHNS and SASEGT. The CDR3 consists of 15 residues. V lost 5 bases, J lost 10 bases, and 21 bases lay in between. The clonotype comes from a male donor with retroperitoneal liposarcoma. The sample consisted of tumor tissue. This sequence joins TRBV6-1 and TRBJ2-1; D may match TRBD1 or TRBD2 (5 bases each). The CDR3 region is CASSPTGTESYEQFF. In DNA form, the CDR3 reads TGTGCCAGCAGTCCTACCGGGACCGAATCCTACGAGCAGTTCTTC.